This T cell receptor beta chain came from a study of blood T cell repertoires in COVID-19. Study-wide context: Specimens from acute and convalescent COVID-19 originated in the United States, Italy and Spain. T cells, B-cell-depleted T cells, or PBMCs supplied cDNA or gDNA.

The CDR3 has 12 amino acids. V was clipped by 0 bases and J by 5 bases, with 3 bases between them. Per the germline V gene, CDR1 is MGHRA and CDR2 is YSYEKL. In the original analysis: Amplification of reference gene primers provided the estimated nucleated cell counts. Method: immunoSEQ multiplex PCR; TCRdb's copy keeps in-frame clones and lacks some. V and J calls and clone size follow that table, whereas D and trimming were derived from the DNA. This sample has 150,000 to 200,000 clones, with approximately 86% found just once. V and J are TRBV4-1 and TRBJ2-3, with D uncertain. Material: peripheral blood. The source of this sequence is a man between 18 and 29 years old with acute or convalescent COVID-19. The CDR3 nucleotides are TGCGCCAGCAGCCAAGACCTAGATACGCAGTATTTT. Translated, it gives CASSQDLDTQYF.